The 9 T cell receptor beta chains given below trace back to one sample, sequenced in a study of OX40 agonist ivuxolimab in advanced cancers. The data were produced by immunoSEQ multiplex PCR, yet TCRdb's version contains in-frame clones alone and is incomplete. The table has tens of thousands of clones, 65% to 90% seen once. This specimen was CD4+ or CD8+ T cells sorted from blood, taken in a trial of the OX40 agonist ivuxolimab. Receptors were obtained from an adult with an advanced solid tumor such as melanoma, head and neck, liver or kidney cancer.

The chain links TRBV19 to TRBJ1-1; no clear D gene. From germline, CDR1 is LNHDA and CDR2 SQIVND (reference sequence). Between the trimmed V and J ends, which lost 4 bases and 8 bases, there was a span of 11 bases. This CDR3 is 12 amino acids long. CDR3 region: CASSTGGREAFF. CDR3 DNA sequence: TGTGCCAGTAGTACCGGAGGGAGGGAAGCTTTCTTT.

CDR3 in amino acids: CASGTGNYEQYF. For the CDR3, the DNA is TGTGCCAGCGGGACTGGAAACTACGAGCAGTACTTC. The chain joins TRBV19 to TRBJ2-7; possible D gene TRBD2, 6 bases. V was cut by 9 bases and J by 3 bases, with 12 bases left in between. The CDR3 is made up of 12 amino acids. Germline lookup yields CDR1 LNHDA and CDR2 SQIVND (reference sequence).

The V gene is TRBV6-5, the J gene TRBJ2-7; D unclear. Germline V gene lookup returns CDR1 MNHEY and CDR2 SVGAGI. CDR3 length: 12 amino acids. V lost 5 bases and J lost 3, with 8 bases in between. CDR3 sequence (DNA): TGTGCCAGCAGTAGCCAGGTCTACGAGCAGTACTTC. As protein: CASSSQVYEQYF.

The chain links TRBV2 to TRBJ1-3; TRBD1 agrees at 8 bases. The CDR3 runs to 16 residues. After removal of 6 bases from V and 2 bases from J, the junction contained 9 bases not matched to a gene. Germline lookup yields CDR1 SNHLY and CDR2 FYNNEI. The CDR3 coding sequence is TGTGCCAGCAGCGAATCTGGACAGGGCGCTGGAAACACCATATATTTT. Its translation is CASSESGQGAGNTIYF.

This chain links TRBV10-3 with TRBJ2-5; D might be TRBD2 (5 bases). The CDR3 is 15 residues long. V lost 0 bases to trimming and J lost 1 base, with 9 bases between them. CDR1 is ENHRY and CDR2 is SYGVKD in the germline V gene. Here the CDR3 DNA reads TGTGCCATCAGTGAGTCCGGGAACCCCCAAGAGACCCAGTACTTC. This codes for CAISESGNPQETQYF.

The rearrangement uses TRBV19 and TRBJ1-5; the D is unclear. The germline V gene encodes CDR1 LNHDA and CDR2 SQIVND (reference sequence). This CDR3 region has 15 residues. Trimming removed 7 bases at V and 4 bases at J, with 17 bases between. CDR3 in DNA: TGTGCCAGTAACCTTAGGATAGGGCCAAATCAGCCCCAGCATTTT. Protein product: CASNLRIGPNQPQHF. The complete variable domain, with remaining parts taken from reference TRBV19 and TRBJ1-5, reads DGGITQSPKYLFRKEGQNVTLSCEQNLNHDAMYWYRQDPGQGLRLIYYSQIVNDFQKGDIAEGYSVSREKKESFPLTVTSAQKNPTAFYLCASNLRIGPNQPQHFGDGTRLSIL.

This rearrangement joins TRBV14 to TRBJ1-1; 8 bases match TRBD1. Germline lookup yields CDR1 SGHDN and CDR2 FVKESK. J was trimmed by 4 bases and V by 2 bases; bases with no gene match: 9. The CDR3 spans 16 residues. CDR3 sequence reads: CASSQRRDRGLTEAFF. CDR3 in DNA: TGTGCCAGCAGCCAACGGCGCGACAGGGGTCTCACTGAAGCTTTCTTT.

This clone was detected once. The CDR3: CASSTAGELFF. DNA of the CDR3: TGTGCCAGCTCGACGGCCGGGGAGCTGTTTTTT. The V call is TRBV11-2, the J call TRBJ2-2, with D unresolved. Germline assignment: CDR1 SGHAT and CDR2 FQNNGV. The ends were cut back, 8 bases at V and 6 bases at J, with 7 bases in the middle. The CDR3 runs 11 residues.

The chain couples TRBV4-2 to TRBJ2-3; a possible D gene is TRBD1 (6 bases). The CDR3 has 16 amino acids. The germline V and J ends were trimmed by 0 bases and 3 bases, with 13 bases remaining between them. CDR1 LGHNA and CDR2 YNFKEQ come from the germline V gene. CDR3 loop: CASSQEGGVRTDTQYF. Here the CDR3 DNA reads TGTGCCAGCAGCCAAGAAGGGGGAGTGAGGACAGATACGCAGTATTTT.